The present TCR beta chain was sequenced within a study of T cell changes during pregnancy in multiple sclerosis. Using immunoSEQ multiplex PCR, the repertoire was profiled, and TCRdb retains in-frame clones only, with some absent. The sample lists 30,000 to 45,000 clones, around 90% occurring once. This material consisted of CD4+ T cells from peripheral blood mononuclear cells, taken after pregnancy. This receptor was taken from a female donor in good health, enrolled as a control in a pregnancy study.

The CDR3 DNA sequence: TGTGCCAGCAGCTTTCGGGAGGTTAATGAAAAACTGTTTTTT. Its translation is CASSFREVNEKLFF. The rearrangement uses TRBV14 and TRBJ1-4; D is ambiguous. The CDR3 loop spans 14 amino acids. The V and J ends lost 5 bases and 4 bases respectively, with 11 bases between them. CDR1 SGHDN and CDR2 FVKESK come from the germline V gene.